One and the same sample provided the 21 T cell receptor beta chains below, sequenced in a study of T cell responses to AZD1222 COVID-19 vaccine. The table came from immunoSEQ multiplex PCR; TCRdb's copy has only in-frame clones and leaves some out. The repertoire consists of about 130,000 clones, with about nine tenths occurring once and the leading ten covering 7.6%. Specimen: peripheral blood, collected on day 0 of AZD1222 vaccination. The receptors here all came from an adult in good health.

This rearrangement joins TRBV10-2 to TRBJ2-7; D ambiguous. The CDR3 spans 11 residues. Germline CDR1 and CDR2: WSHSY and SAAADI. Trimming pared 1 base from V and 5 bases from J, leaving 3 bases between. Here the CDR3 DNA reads TGCGCCAGCAGTGAGTTTAACGAGCAGTACTTC. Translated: CASSEFNEQYF.

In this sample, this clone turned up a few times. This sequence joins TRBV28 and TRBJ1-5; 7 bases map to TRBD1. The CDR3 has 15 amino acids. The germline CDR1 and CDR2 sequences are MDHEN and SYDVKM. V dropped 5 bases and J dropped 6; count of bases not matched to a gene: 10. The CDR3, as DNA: TGTGCCAGCAGTAAACAAGGGGGCGCGGGTCAGCCCCAGCATTTT. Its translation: CASSKQGGAGQPQHF. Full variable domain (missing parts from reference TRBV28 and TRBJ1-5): DVKVTQSSRYLVKRTGEKVFLECVQDMDHENMFWYRQDPGLGLRLIYFSYDVKMKEKGDIPEGYSVSREKKERFSLILESASTNQTSMYLCASSKQGGAGQPQHFGDGTRLSIL.

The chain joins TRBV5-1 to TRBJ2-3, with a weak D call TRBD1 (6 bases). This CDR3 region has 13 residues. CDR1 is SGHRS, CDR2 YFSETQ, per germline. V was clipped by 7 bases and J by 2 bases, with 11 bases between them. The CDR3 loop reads CASGDRTTDTQYF. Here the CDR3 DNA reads TGCGCCAGCGGCGACAGGACCACAGATACGCAGTATTTT.

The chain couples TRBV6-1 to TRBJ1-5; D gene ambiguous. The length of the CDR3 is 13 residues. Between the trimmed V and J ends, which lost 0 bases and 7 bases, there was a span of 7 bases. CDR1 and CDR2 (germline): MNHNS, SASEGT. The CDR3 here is CASSEALLQPQHF. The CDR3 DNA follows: TGTGCCAGCAGTGAAGCGCTTCTCCAGCCCCAGCATTTT.

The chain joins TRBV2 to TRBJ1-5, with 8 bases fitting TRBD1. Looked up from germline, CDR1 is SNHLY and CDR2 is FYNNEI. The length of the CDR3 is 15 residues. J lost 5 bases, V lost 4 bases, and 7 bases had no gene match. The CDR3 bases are TGTGCCAGCAGTGGGGGGACAGGCCCCGATCAGCCCCAGCATTTT. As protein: CASSGGTGPDQPQHF.

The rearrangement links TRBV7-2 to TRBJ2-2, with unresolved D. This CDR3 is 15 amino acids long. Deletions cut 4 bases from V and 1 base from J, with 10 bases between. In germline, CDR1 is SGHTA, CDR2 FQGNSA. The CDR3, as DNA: TGTGCCAGCAGCTCAGCCGGCCAGAACACCGGGGAGCTGTTTTTT. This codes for CASSSAGQNTGELFF.

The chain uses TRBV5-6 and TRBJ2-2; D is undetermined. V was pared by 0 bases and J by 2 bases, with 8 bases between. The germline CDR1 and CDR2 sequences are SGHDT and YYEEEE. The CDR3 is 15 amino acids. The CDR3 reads CASSLAIANTGELFF. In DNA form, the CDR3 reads TGTGCCAGCAGCTTGGCAATAGCTAACACCGGGGAGCTGTTTTTT.

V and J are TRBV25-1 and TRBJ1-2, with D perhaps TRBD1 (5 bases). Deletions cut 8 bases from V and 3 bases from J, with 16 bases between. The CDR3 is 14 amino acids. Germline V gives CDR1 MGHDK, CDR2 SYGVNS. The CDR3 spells CASSQTGVYYGYTF. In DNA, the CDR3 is TGTGCCAGCTCTCAAACAGGAGTTTACTATGGCTACACCTTC.

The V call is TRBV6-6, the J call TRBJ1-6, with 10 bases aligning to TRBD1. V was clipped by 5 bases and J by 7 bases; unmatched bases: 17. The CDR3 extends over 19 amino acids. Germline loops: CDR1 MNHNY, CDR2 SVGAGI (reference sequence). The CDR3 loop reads CASSRRASQRQGANSPLHF. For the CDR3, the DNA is TGTGCCAGCAGTCGACGCGCGTCCCAAAGACAGGGGGCGAATTCACCCCTCCACTTT.

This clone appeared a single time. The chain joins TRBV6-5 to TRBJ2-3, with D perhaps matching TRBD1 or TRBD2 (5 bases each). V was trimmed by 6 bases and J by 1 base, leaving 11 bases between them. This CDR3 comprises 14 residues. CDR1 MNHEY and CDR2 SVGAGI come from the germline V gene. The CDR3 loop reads CASRTGLRTDTQYF. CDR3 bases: TGTGCCAGCAGGACGGGGCTCCGCACAGATACGCAGTATTTT.

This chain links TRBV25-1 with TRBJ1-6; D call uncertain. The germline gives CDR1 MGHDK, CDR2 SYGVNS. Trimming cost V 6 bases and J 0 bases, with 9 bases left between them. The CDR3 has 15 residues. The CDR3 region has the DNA TGTGCCAGCAGACCGCCGAGCTCCTATAATTCACCCCTCCACTTT. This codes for CASRPPSSYNSPLHF.

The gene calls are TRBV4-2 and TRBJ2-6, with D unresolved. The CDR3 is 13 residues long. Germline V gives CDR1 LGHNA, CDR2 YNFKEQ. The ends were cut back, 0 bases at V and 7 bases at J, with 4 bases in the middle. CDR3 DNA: TGTGCCAGCAGCCAAGAAAGTGCCAACGTCCTGACTTTC. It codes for CASSQESANVLTF.

The CDR3 sequence: CASSLDWGSRSQLFF. For the CDR3, the DNA is TGCGCCAGCAGCCTGGACTGGGGCTCACGTAGCCAACTGTTTTTT. The J gene is TRBJ1-4, the V gene TRBV5-1; D is possibly TRBD1 (5 bases). The CDR3 consists of 15 residues. CDR1 SGHRS and CDR2 YFSETQ come from the germline V gene. V lost 4 bases and J lost 12, with 22 bases in between. Complete variable domain (other parts from reference TRBV5-1 and TRBJ1-4): KAGVTQTPRYLIKTRGQQVTLSCSPISGHRSVSWYQQTPGQGLQFLFEYFSETQRNKGNFPGRFSGRQFSNSRSEMNVSTLELGDSALYLCASSLDWGSRSQLFFGSGTQLSVL.

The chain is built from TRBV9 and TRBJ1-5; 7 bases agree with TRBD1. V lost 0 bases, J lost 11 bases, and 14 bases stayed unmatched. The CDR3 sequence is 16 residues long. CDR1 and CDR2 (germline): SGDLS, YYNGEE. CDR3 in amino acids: CASSVGDRTIRGAQHF. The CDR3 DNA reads TGTGCCAGCAGCGTAGGGGACAGAACTATCAGAGGGGCCCAGCATTTT. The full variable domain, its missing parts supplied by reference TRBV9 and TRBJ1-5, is DSGVTQTPKHLITATGQRVTLRCSPRSGDLSVYWYQQSLDQGLQFLIQYYNGEERAKGNILERFSAQQFPDLHSELNLSSLELGDSALYFCASSVGDRTIRGAQHFGDGTRLSIL.

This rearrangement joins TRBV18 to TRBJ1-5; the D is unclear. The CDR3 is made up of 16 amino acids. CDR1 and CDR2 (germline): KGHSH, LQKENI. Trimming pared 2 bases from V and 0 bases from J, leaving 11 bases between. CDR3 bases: TGTGCCAGCTCACCAAGTGCCAGTAATAGCAATCAGCCCCAGCATTTT. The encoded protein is CASSPSASNSNQPQHF.

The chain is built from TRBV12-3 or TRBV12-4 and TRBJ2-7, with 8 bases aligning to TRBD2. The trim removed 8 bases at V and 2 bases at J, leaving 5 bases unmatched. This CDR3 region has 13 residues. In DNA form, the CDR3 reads TGTGCCAGCGGCCCAGCGGGAGCCTACGAGCAGTACTTC. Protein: CASGPAGAYEQYF.

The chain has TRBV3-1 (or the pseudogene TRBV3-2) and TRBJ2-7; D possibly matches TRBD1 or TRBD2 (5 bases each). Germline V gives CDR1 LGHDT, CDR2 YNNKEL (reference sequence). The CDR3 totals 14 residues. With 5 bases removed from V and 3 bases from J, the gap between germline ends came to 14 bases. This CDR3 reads CASSFMGRSYEQYF. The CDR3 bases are TGTGCCAGCAGCTTCATGGGACGGAGCTACGAGCAGTACTTC.

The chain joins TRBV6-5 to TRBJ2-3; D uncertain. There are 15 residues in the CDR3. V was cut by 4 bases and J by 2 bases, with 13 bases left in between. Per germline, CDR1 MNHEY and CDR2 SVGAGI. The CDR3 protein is CASSSQKRVTDTQYF. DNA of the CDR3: TGTGCCAGCAGTTCCCAGAAAAGGGTCACAGATACGCAGTATTTT.

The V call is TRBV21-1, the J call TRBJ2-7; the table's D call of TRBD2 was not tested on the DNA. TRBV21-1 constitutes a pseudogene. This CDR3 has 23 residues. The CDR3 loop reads CASSKGAGFLGTGPGTRNYEQYF. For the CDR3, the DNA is TGTGCCAGCAGCAAAGGTGCAGGGTTTTTAGGTACGGGGCCGGGGACTAGAAACTACGAGCAGTACTTC.

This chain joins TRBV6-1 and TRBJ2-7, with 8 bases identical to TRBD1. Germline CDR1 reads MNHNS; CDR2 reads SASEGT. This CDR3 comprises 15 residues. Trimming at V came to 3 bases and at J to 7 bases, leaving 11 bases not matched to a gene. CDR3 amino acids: CASSDEGQGLGEQYF. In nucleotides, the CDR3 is TGTGCCAGCAGTGATGAAGGACAGGGACTGGGTGAGCAGTACTTC.

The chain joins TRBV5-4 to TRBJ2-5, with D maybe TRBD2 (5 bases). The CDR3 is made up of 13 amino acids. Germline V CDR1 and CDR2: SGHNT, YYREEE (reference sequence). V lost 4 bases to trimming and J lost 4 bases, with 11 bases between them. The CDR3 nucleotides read TGTGCCAGCAGCGAGGTGGGGAGAGAGACCCAGTACTTC. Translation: CASSEVGRETQYF.